This TCR beta chain was identified in a study of shared clonotypes between healthy human individuals (dated by TCRdb to the early 2020s). Regarding the study in general: A couple of women and a few men aged 18 to 49 years were included in the cohort. Between about 0.85 and 9.5 billion PBMCs per donor were obtained by leukapheresis. Per donor, three plates each were used for CD4 naive and CD4 memory, two for CD8 naive, and one for CD8 memory. Libraries were prepared and TCR repertoires were sequenced by different laboratories using diverse techniques, in order to increase sequencing depth and limit assay-specific biases. The study deeply sequenced blood TCR repertoires of about 5 healthy adults to estimate repertoire size and the extent of clonotype sharing between individuals.

Study-level results and caveats: Sampling was restricted to blood, and TCR repertoires in tissues likely differ from the TCR repertoires found in blood. When several donors were compared, the shared fraction of clonotypes was around 5% for naive CD4, over 3% for naive CD8, about 2.4% for memory CD4, and less than 0.5% for memory CD8. Naive subsets generally had larger estimated clonotype richness than memory subsets. Incomplete sequencing was indicated by rarefaction of sorted-subset datasets, despite the large sequencing depth. Because the study included only a small number of donors, the genetic and exposure-history diversity represented was limited. Compared with non-shared clonotypes, clonotypes shared by all four sorted-subset donors had higher generation probabilities. Based on pairwise subsampling, the degree of clonotype sharing among donors was expected to be affected by sequencing depth.

Using the deep immunoSEQ assay, TCR CDR3 regions were amplified from genomic DNA by multiplex PCR. For each cell subset, the extracted genomic DNA was distributed evenly across all wells of several immunoSEQ 96-well plates, and each plate served as one replicate. For sorted subsets, each replicate PCR was loaded with about 0.2 ug genomic DNA, equivalent to 25,000 to 30,000 T cell genomes. Purified libraries were quantified with a Qubit 3.0 fluorometer, sized on a Bioanalyzer 2100, and re-quantified with the KAPA Library Quantification kit. A separate single-read 150-cycle Illumina NextSeq 550 flow cell was used to sequence each immunoSEQ 96-well plate. The published analysis was carried out like this. Because the immunoSEQ output held only junctional sequences and lacked quality scores, the filtering could not match the filtering applied to full-length reads. Sequences were annotated with PyIR, a Python wrapper for IgBLAST v1.9, and V/J genes and CDR3 were assigned using IMGT germline references. Reads were filtered out if the reads had weak V/J assignments (E-value above 1e-6), no CDR3, stop codons, out-of-frame junctions, or ambiguous translated residues. V3J clonotypes were defined by identical inferred V gene, J gene, and CDR3 amino acid sequence. The percentage overlap between two repertoires was calculated by dividing the number of shared unique clonotypes by the size of the smaller repertoire. Richness of each repertoire was evaluated using RTK rarefaction, the Chao1 estimator, and Recon v2.1 estimates of unobserved clonotypes. OLGA was used to compute generation probabilities for all TCRbeta clonotypes that the gDNA method yielded from a handful of donors. Entries here come from immuneACCESS through TCRdb and include only in-frame sequences with V and J called. Some clones fail to appear in such tables; in the studies checked, an unresolved V gene covers under half of the shortfall, and the cause of the remainder is unknown. V and J calls and clone size are those listed in that table; D and trimming were worked out from the DNA. This sample gives fewer than 1 million clones in total; approximately 96% of them show up just once. Clones ranked in the top ten supply less than 0.25% of the sample.

To note about this clone: What antigen it recognizes has not been identified. No qualities accompany the bases; no much larger clone lies one base away.

Spanning cysteine to phenylalanine, the CDR3 consists of 15 amino acids. Only the CDR3 part of the read is kept: 45 bases, read in frame from the first base. V sheds 0 bases and J sheds 4 bases, leaving 12 bases between their ends. From a lookup of the germline V gene, CDR1 and CDR2 are SGDLS and YYNGEE. CD8 naive samples consisted of CD45RO-negative cells that were positively selected for CCR7, yielding a CD45RA+CCR7+ population without TemRA cells. The donors were healthy, HIV-negative adults who had no recently reported acute infections or vaccinations. Every donor was a Caucasian adult residing in Nashville, Tennessee, USA. Blood was collected by leukapheresis, and PBMCs were isolated by Ficoll-Histopaque density gradient centrifugation and then cryopreserved in liquid nitrogen vapor phase. Analytical flow cytometry was used to check the purity and quantity of each magnetically sorted T cell population. Genomic DNA was isolated from each sorted fraction and quantified by UV absorbance on a Nanodrop 2000c.

Material for sequencing was naive CD8+ T cells sorted from blood. In light of the paper, this sample's cell subset or site label describes: CD45RA+CCR7+. Recombination linked TRBV9 to TRBJ2-3, with an unclear D gene assignment. This sequence was found in a man between 25 and 39 years old in good health. CDR3 loop: CASSVDGLAADTQYF. The nucleotide sequence is given as TGTGCCAGCAGCGTAGACGGGTTAGCTGCAGATACGCAGTATTTT.